The 6 T cell receptor beta chains given below trace back to one sample, sequenced in a study of T-cell memory formation after mild COVID-19. TCRdb ran MiXCR on the 5' RACE reads and lists one entry per CDR3 protein. The sample holds 85,000 to 130,000 distinct CDR3 sequences; about an eighth are singletons and the top ten take around 27%. The sequenced sample consisted of PBMCs or a T cell subset sorted from them (not recorded which). Receptors originate from an adult woman who had mild COVID-19 (a few samples of this study predate the infection). Cell type and time point are not known.

The chain joins TRBV7-8 to TRBJ2-1, with D uncertain. The CDR3 is made up of 14 amino acids. Trimming took off 2 bases at V and 2 bases at J, with 7 bases between the two ends. Germline values: CDR1 SGHVS, CDR2 FQNEAQ. CDR3 loop: CASSLYHTYNEQFF. CDR3 coding DNA: TGTGCCAGCAGCTTATACCATACCTACAATGAGCAGTTCTTC. The variable domain in full, with the rest retrieved from reference TRBV7-8 and TRBJ2-1, is GAGVSQSPRYKVAKRGQDVALRCDPISGHVSLFWYQQALGQGPEFLTYFQNEAQLDKSGLPSDRFFAERPEGSVSTLKIQRTQQEDSAVYLCASSLYHTYNEQFFGPGTRLTVL.

This clonotype was detected only a few times. CDR3 coding DNA: TGTGCCAGCAGTTACCAGGGTTTGAGGGGCTACACCTTC. Encoded protein: CASSYQGLRGYTF. This chain links TRBV6-5 with TRBJ1-2, with D perhaps matching TRBD1 (5 bases). The CDR3 consists of 13 residues. Germline loops: CDR1 MNHEY, CDR2 SVGAGI. V lost 2 bases and J 8 bases, leaving 12 bases between the germline ends.

CDR3 protein: CASSVGGANTEAFF. The DNA of the CDR3 is TGTGCCAGCAGCGTAGGAGGTGCGAACACTGAAGCTTTCTTT. The rearrangement joins TRBV9 to TRBJ1-1, with D hard to call. This CDR3 contains 14 residues. V was trimmed by 0 bases and J by 1 base, leaving 7 bases between them. In germline, CDR1 is SGDLS, CDR2 YYNGEE.

In its sample, this clonotype was seen a few times. The V gene is TRBV25-1, the J gene TRBJ1-4; unclear D gene. The CDR3 sequence is 13 residues long. Germline V gene data show CDR1 as MGHDK and CDR2 as SYGVNS. Trimming cost V 5 bases and J 8 bases, with 12 bases left between them. This chain's CDR3 is CASSPLGEEKLFF. CDR3 nucleotide sequence: TGTGCCAGCAGTCCCCTCGGGGAGGAAAAACTGTTTTTT.

This clonotype was recorded many times. The chain joins TRBV5-1 to TRBJ2-3; 12 bases map to TRBD2. The CDR3 runs to 17 residues. From germline, CDR1 is SGHRS and CDR2 YFSETQ. V was clipped by 2 bases and J by 0 bases; unmatched bases: 4. DNA for the CDR3: TGCGCCAGCAGCTTTCGGCTAGCGGGAGGGAGCACAGATACGCAGTATTTT. Translation: CASSFRLAGGSTDTQYF. Drawing the rest from reference TRBV5-1 and TRBJ2-3, the complete variable domain is KAGVTQTPRYLIKTRGQQVTLSCSPISGHRSVSWYQQTPGQGLQFLFEYFSETQRNKGNFPGRFSGRQFSNSRSEMNVSTLELGDSALYLCASSFRLAGGSTDTQYFGPGTRLTVL.

The gene calls are TRBV6-5 and TRBJ2-7, with unresolved D. The CDR3 has 13 amino acids. The V gene lost 10 bases and the J gene lost 4 bases, with 17 bases spanning the gap. Germline V gene lookup returns CDR1 MNHEY and CDR2 SVGAGI. The DNA for the CDR3 is TGTGCCACCGCTCGGGCAGACCCTTACGAGCAGTACTTC. Translation: CATARADPYEQYF.